A single sample is the source of the 21 T cell receptor beta chains below, sequenced in a study of technical replicates of blood from a few donors. Produced via immunoSEQ multiplex PCR; TCRdb's table is partial and in-frame only. This sample has 74,000 or so clones, with 80% to 95% found just once. Sequencing input: T cells isolated from PBMCs. Receptors were obtained from a human donor in good health.

The chain has TRBV5-6 and TRBJ2-7; possibly TRBD1 for D (5 bases). Deletions cut 0 bases from V and 9 bases from J, with 13 bases between. The CDR3 is 13 residues long. The germline V gene has CDR1 SGHDT and CDR2 YYEEEE. The DNA of the CDR3 is TGTGCCAGCAGCTTGGGCAGGGCGGCTAGGCAGTACTTC. Translation: CASSLGRAARQYF. The full variable domain, rest sourced from reference TRBV5-6 and TRBJ2-7, is DAGVTQSPTHLIKTRGQQVTLRCSPKSGHDTVSWYQQALGQGPQFIFQYYEEEERQRGNFPDRFSGHQFPNYSSELNVNALLLGDSALYLCASSLGRAARQYFGPGTRLTVT.

V gene TRBV7-2 combines with J gene TRBJ1-1; D is unresolved. V was shortened by 5 bases and J by 9 bases, with 16 bases between the two germline ends. The germline V gene encodes CDR1 SGHTA and CDR2 FQGNSA. The length of the CDR3 is 13 residues. CDR3 residues: CASSLPYLEKAFF. The DNA of the CDR3 is TGTGCCAGCAGCCTACCTTACCTCGAAAAAGCTTTCTTT.

This clone was seen a few times. The rearrangement joins TRBV7-8 to TRBJ1-1; D is ambiguous. The V and J ends lost 5 bases and 1 base respectively, with 8 bases between them. The CDR3 totals 13 residues. Germline assignment: CDR1 SGHVS and CDR2 FQNEAQ. The CDR3 here is CASSPGRNTEAFF. The CDR3 nucleotides are TGTGCCAGCAGCCCCGGTAGGAACACTGAAGCTTTCTTT.

This sequence joins TRBV28 and TRBJ1-5; D gene unclear. The CDR3 runs to 13 residues. Per germline, CDR1 MDHEN and CDR2 SYDVKM. V was clipped by 3 bases and J by 5 bases, with 8 bases between them. The CDR3: CASSLRRYQPQHF. For the CDR3, the DNA is TGTGCCAGCAGTTTGCGCCGTTATCAGCCCCAGCATTTT.

The CDR3 DNA is TGCGCCAGCAGCCCCGAGGGGGCTCACACTGAAGCTTTCTTT. Its protein is CASSPEGAHTEAFF. The genes are TRBV4-1 and TRBJ1-1, with TRBD1 identical over 7 bases. The germline V gene has CDR1 MGHRA and CDR2 YSYEKL. V shed 4 bases, J shed 3 bases, and the junction held 5 bases outside the gene matches. This CDR3 contains 14 residues.

The chain employs TRBV21-1 and TRBJ2-3; the table assigns TRBD2, which was not confirmed against the DNA. TRBV21-1 represents a pseudogene. There are 13 residues in the CDR3. The CDR3 DNA reads as TGTGCCAGGGACTCCACTAGCACAGATACGCAGTATTTT. Its translation: CARDSTSTDTQYF.

The chain joins TRBV30 to TRBJ2-7; D possibly corresponds to TRBD2 (9 bases). Between the trimmed V and J ends, which lost 5 bases and 3 bases, there was a span of 26 bases. The germline gives CDR1 GTSNPN, CDR2 SVGIG (reference sequence). The CDR3 is 17 residues long. CDR3 nucleotide sequence: TGTGCCTGGGGGAGACAGGGGTTGGCGGGGGGGCTCTACGAGCAGTACTTC. This encodes CAWGRQGLAGGLYEQYF. The full variable domain, in which reference TRBV30 and TRBJ2-7 provide the parts outside the CDR3, is SQTIHQWPATLVQPVGSPLSLECTVEGTSNPNLYWYRQAAGRGLQLLFYSVGIGQISSEVPQNLSASRPQDRQFILSSKKLLLSDSGFYLCAWGRQGLAGGLYEQYFGPGTRLTVT.

The chain employs TRBV10-3 and TRBJ2-7; 7 bases agree with TRBD2. The CDR3 contains 15 residues. Per the germline V gene, CDR1 is ENHRY and CDR2 is SYGVKD. V trimming: 10 bases; J trimming: 6 bases; junction bases outside the gene matches: 18. This chain's CDR3 is CATFTPTSYRREQYF. CDR3 bases: TGTGCCACCTTCACTCCGACTAGCTATCGTCGCGAGCAGTACTTC.

This clone showed up just once. The V gene is TRBV20-1, the J gene TRBJ2-1, with 8 nucleotides matching TRBD1. The CDR3 totals 11 residues. In germline, CDR1 is DFQATT, CDR2 SNEGSKA (reference sequence). V trimming: 5 bases; J trimming: 10 bases; junction bases outside the gene matches: 4. The chain's CDR3 is CSAQTGAEQFF. The CDR3 bases are TGCAGTGCTCAGACAGGGGCAGAGCAGTTCTTC.

This clone showed up just a few times. The chain employs TRBV6-1 and TRBJ1-1; D is uncertain. This CDR3 has 9 amino acids. Per the germline V gene, CDR1 is MNHNS and CDR2 is SASEGT. Trimming removed 9 bases at V and 5 bases at J, with 4 bases between. CDR3 region: CASSTEAFF. Here the CDR3 DNA reads TGTGCCAGTTCGACTGAAGCTTTCTTT.

The chain has TRBV27 and TRBJ1-1; D gene unclear. CDR3 length equals 13 residues. CDR1 MNHEY and CDR2 SMNVEV come from the germline V gene (reference sequence). V was cut by 3 bases and J by 2 bases, with 7 bases left in between. The CDR3 reads CASSFFGNTEAFF. CDR3 coding DNA: TGTGCCAGCAGTTTCTTTGGCAACACTGAAGCTTTCTTT.

The chain is built from TRBV27 and TRBJ2-7; TRBD2 might be the D (5 bases). Germline V gene data show CDR1 as MNHEY and CDR2 as SMNVEV (reference sequence). The CDR3 totals 14 residues. Trimming cost V 3 bases and J 2 bases, with 11 bases left between them. The CDR3 reads CASSFAGTTYEQYF. CDR3 coding DNA: TGTGCCAGCAGTTTTGCGGGCACGACCTACGAGCAGTACTTC.

The DNA for the CDR3 is TGCGCCAGCAGCCCGACAGAACTTACCTACAATGAGCAGTTCTTC. It translates to CASSPTELTYNEQFF. The chain carries TRBV5-1 and TRBJ2-1, with a tentative D call TRBD1 (5 bases). Germline CDR1 is SGHRS and CDR2 is YFSETQ. This CDR3 is 15 amino acids long. V lost 4 bases to trimming and J lost 2 bases, with 13 bases between them.

This chain's CDR3 is CASSLTSGDNEQFF. In DNA, the CDR3 is TGTGCCAGCAGCTTAACTAGCGGAGACAATGAGCAGTTCTTC. The chain joins TRBV11-2 to TRBJ2-1, with 8 bases aligning to TRBD2. The CDR3 is 14 amino acids. V shed 2 bases and J 5 bases; nucleotides not matched to a gene: 2. Per the germline V gene, CDR1 is SGHAT and CDR2 is FQNNGV.

V gene TRBV4-1 combines with J gene TRBJ1-1; D gene unclear. CDR1 and CDR2 (germline): MGHRA, YSYEKL. V dropped 4 bases and J dropped 6 bases, with 15 bases sitting between them. The CDR3 consists of 14 residues. The CDR3 loop reads CASSPGKTFPEAFF. The CDR3 DNA reads TGCGCCAGCAGCCCGGGAAAGACTTTCCCTGAAGCTTTCTTT.

The V call is TRBV13, the J call TRBJ2-7, with 11 positions matching TRBD1. CDR1 is PRHDT, CDR2 FYEKMQ, per germline (reference sequence). After removal of 5 bases from V and 3 bases from J, the junction contained 9 bases not matched to a gene. The CDR3 has 16 residues. CDR3 residues: CASSTSGTGGFYEQYF. CDR3 coding DNA: TGTGCCAGCAGCACATCCGGGACAGGGGGTTTCTACGAGCAGTACTTC.

The chain employs TRBV15 and TRBJ2-1, with D possibly TRBD1 on 5 matching bases. The CDR3 consists of 15 residues. V was shortened by 0 bases and J by 9 bases, with 15 bases between the two germline ends. Germline CDR1 LNHNV, CDR2 YYDKDF (reference sequence). CDR3 DNA sequence: TGTGCCACCAGCAGAGATCAGGCAGGGTACGGTGAGCAGTTCTTC. Protein: CATSRDQAGYGEQFF.

The chain joins TRBV6-5 to TRBJ1-6; maybe TRBD1 (5 bases). Trimming took off 1 base at V and 8 bases at J, with 12 bases between the two ends. The germline V gene encodes CDR1 MNHEY and CDR2 SVGAGI. The CDR3 is 15 residues long. The CDR3 sequence: CASSYFTGSDSPLHF. The CDR3 DNA reads as TGTGCCAGCAGTTACTTCACAGGTTCGGATTCACCCCTCCACTTT.

The J gene is TRBJ2-7, the V gene TRBV11-2; no clear D gene. This CDR3 contains 14 residues. Germline CDR1 and CDR2: SGHAT and FQNNGV. The V gene lost 2 bases and the J gene lost 8 bases, with 16 bases spanning the gap. CDR3 sequence reads: CASSLNRTPSQQYF. In DNA, the CDR3 is TGTGCCAGCAGCTTAAACAGAACCCCGTCACAGCAGTACTTC.

V and J are TRBV15 and TRBJ1-5; D perhaps matches TRBD1 (5 bases). CDR3 size: 16 residues. Germline CDR1 and CDR2: LNHNV and YYDKDF (reference sequence). Trimming cost V 0 bases and J 1 base, with 10 bases left between them. The CDR3 DNA sequence: TGTGCCACCAGCAGAGATGGGGGGAACAGCAATCAGCCCCAGCATTTT. It encodes CATSRDGGNSNQPQHF.

This chain uses TRBV19 with TRBJ2-1; TRBD2 matches at 10 bases. The germline gives CDR1 LNHDA, CDR2 SQIVND (reference sequence). Trimming cost V 6 bases and J 3 bases; bases outside gene matches: 5. The CDR3 has 15 residues. CDR3 DNA sequence: TGTGCCAGTAGAAGAACTAGCGGGGACTACAATGAGCAGTTCTTC. This gives the protein CASRRTSGDYNEQFF. Full variable domain (missing parts from reference TRBV19 and TRBJ2-1): DGGITQSPKYLFRKEGQNVTLSCEQNLNHDAMYWYRQDPGQGLRLIYYSQIVNDFQKGDIAEGYSVSREKKESFPLTVTSAQKNPTAFYLCASRRTSGDYNEQFFGPGTRLTVL.